The subject of this entry is one TCR beta chain. The antigen remains unidentified. This specimen comes from a study of cytomegalovirus exposure and HLA in healthy donors. The CDR3 is 15 amino acids. V lost 3 bases to trimming and J lost 6 bases, with 17 bases between them. Germline loops: CDR1 SGHTA, CDR2 FQGNSA. The PCR made use of 60 Vbeta and 13 Jbeta primers. Assay used: immunoSEQ multiplex PCR; TCRdb lists only in-frame clones, some missing. In all, the sample yields around 130,000 clones. General study results and limits: Confirmation was obtained in vitro that a few CMV-associated chains are specific for CMV antigens. In a later analysis, parvovirus B19, influenza, CMV and Epstein-Barr virus appeared linked to several top co-occurrence clusters. Accurate predictions that matched the HLA-A and HLA-B alleles of most subjects were reportedly made from TCR beta sequences.

The chain links TRBV7-2 to TRBJ1-1; D possibly corresponds to TRBD1 (5 bases). The receptor was derived from a woman in her forties in good health and CMV-seronegative. The source material was PBMCs. DNA for the CDR3: TGTGCCAGCAGCTTCGAAGGGGCCATGGGTTCTGAAGCTTTCTTT. It is translated as CASSFEGAMGSEAFF.